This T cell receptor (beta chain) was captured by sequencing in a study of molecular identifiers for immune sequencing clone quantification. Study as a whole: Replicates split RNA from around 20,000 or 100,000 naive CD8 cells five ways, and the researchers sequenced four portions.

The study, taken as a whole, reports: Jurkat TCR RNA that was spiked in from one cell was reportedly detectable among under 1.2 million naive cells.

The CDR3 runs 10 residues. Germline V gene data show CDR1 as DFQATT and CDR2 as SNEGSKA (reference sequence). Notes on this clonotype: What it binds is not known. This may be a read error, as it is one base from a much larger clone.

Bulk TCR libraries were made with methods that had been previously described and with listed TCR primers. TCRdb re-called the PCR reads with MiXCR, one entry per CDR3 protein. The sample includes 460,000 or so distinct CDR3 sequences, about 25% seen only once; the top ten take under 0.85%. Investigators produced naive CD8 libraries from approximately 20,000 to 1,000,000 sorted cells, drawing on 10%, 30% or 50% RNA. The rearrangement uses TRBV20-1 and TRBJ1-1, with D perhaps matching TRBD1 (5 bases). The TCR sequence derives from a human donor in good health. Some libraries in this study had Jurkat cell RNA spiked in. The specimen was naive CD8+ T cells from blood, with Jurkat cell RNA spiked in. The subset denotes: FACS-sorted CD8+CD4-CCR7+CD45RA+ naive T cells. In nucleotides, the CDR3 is TGCGGTGCTAGAGGTGGGGCAGCTTTCTTT. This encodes CGARGGAAFF.